Listed below are T cell receptor beta chains from one sample, sequenced in a study of blood T cell repertoires in COVID-19. Profiling relied on immunoSEQ multiplex PCR, and the TCRdb table lists in-frame clones only, not all of them. This sample has roughly 180,000 clones; about 87% occur once, and the top ten carry about 4.1%. The sequencing input was peripheral blood. These receptors came from a woman aged 25 to 45 with acute or convalescent COVID-19. Each CDR3 is given with its conserved first and last residue. Each record gives: D gene, clone size, V gene, J gene, CDR3 DNA, CDR3 protein. D genes are given only for firm matches. For some rows the clone size is stated as once, few or many, or as a class when expanded; others skip it.

d_gene: NA
abundance: few
v_gene: TRBV30
j_gene: TRBJ1-2
CDR3nt: TGTGCCTGGAGTCCTTTTTTCTTC
CDR3aa: CAWSPFFF

d_gene: TRBD1
abundance: once
v_gene: TRBV6-5
j_gene: TRBJ2-2
CDR3nt: TGTGCCAGCAGGTCAGGGGGCACCGGGGAGCTGTTTTTT
CDR3aa: CASRSGGTGELFF

d_gene: TRBD1
abundance: NA
v_gene: TRBV11-3
j_gene: TRBJ2-1
CDR3nt: TGTGCCAGCAGCCCAGGGACAGGGGGCTACAATGAGCAGTTCTTC
CDR3aa: CASSPGTGGYNEQFF

d_gene: NA
abundance: NA
v_gene: TRBV10-3
j_gene: TRBJ2-7
CDR3nt: TGTGCCATCAGTGACTTCCCCGGGACTGGTACCTACGAGCAGTACTTC
CDR3aa: CAISDFPGTGTYEQYF

d_gene: NA
abundance: NA
v_gene: TRBV18
j_gene: TRBJ2-5
CDR3nt: TGTGCCAGCTCACCACTTGGGGGGCAAGAGACCCAGTACTTC
CDR3aa: CASSPLGGQETQYF

d_gene: NA
abundance: NA
v_gene: TRBV28
j_gene: TRBJ2-7
CDR3nt: TGTGCCAGCAGTTCGGGTCGATACGAGCAGTACTTC
CDR3aa: CASSSGRYEQYF

d_gene: TRBD2
abundance: NA
v_gene: TRBV15
j_gene: TRBJ2-3
CDR3nt: TGTGCCACCAGCCTTCGGACTAGGGGCACAGATACGCAGTATTTT
CDR3aa: CATSLRTRGTDTQYF

d_gene: NA
abundance: NA
v_gene: TRBV6-1
j_gene: TRBJ1-1
CDR3nt: TGTGCCAGCAGTGGGACAGCCGGAACAACCCCCATGAACACTGAAGCTTTCTTT
CDR3aa: CASSGTAGTTPMNTEAFF

d_gene: NA
abundance: NA
v_gene: TRBV6-2/TRBV6-3
j_gene: TRBJ2-7
CDR3nt: TGTGCCAGCAGTTACAGTGGGGGGAGATACGAGCAGTACTTC
CDR3aa: CASSYSGGRYEQYF

d_gene: TRBD2
abundance: NA
v_gene: TRBV7-2
j_gene: TRBJ2-1
CDR3nt: TGTGCCAGCAGCGGTAGCGGGGATGAGCAGTTCTTC
CDR3aa: CASSGSGDEQFF

d_gene: TRBD2
abundance: few
v_gene: TRBV7-2
j_gene: TRBJ2-7
CDR3nt: TGTGCCAGCAGTTCTAGCGGCTCCTACGAGCAGTACTTC
CDR3aa: CASSSSGSYEQYF

d_gene: TRBD1
abundance: NA
v_gene: TRBV7-8
j_gene: TRBJ1-4
CDR3nt: TGTGCCAGCAGCTCAGTGTATCCGGGACAGGGGGATGAAAAACTGTTTTTT
CDR3aa: CASSSVYPGQGDEKLFF

d_gene: TRBD1
abundance: NA
v_gene: TRBV5-4
j_gene: TRBJ1-6
CDR3nt: TGTGCCAGCAGACCGGGTGGGACAGGGGATTCACCCCTCCACTTT
CDR3aa: CASRPGGTGDSPLHF

d_gene: NA
abundance: NA
v_gene: TRBV3-1/TRBV3-2
j_gene: TRBJ2-7
CDR3nt: TGTGCCAGCAGCCAAGATCTTTACGAGCAGTACTTC
CDR3aa: CASSQDLYEQYF

d_gene: NA
abundance: NA
v_gene: TRBV7-9
j_gene: TRBJ1-1
CDR3nt: TGTGCCAGCAGCCCGAGTCGTACCATGAACACTGAAGCTTTCTTT
CDR3aa: CASSPSRTMNTEAFF

d_gene: TRBD2
abundance: NA
v_gene: TRBV6-6
j_gene: TRBJ2-3
CDR3nt: TGTGCCAGCAGCAAGCGGGAGGGCCTTGGAGATACGCAGTATTTT
CDR3aa: CASSKREGLGDTQYF

d_gene: NA
abundance: NA
v_gene: TRBV4-2
j_gene: TRBJ2-1
CDR3nt: TGTGCCAGCAGCCAAGATAGGAGGCAGTTCTTC
CDR3aa: CASSQDRRQFF